These 28 T cell receptor beta chains share one sample of origin, sequenced in a study of T cells in Graves' hyperthyroidism and ophthalmopathy. RNA transcripts served as the template for amplifying TCR beta CDR3 regions. The HTBI set primed first-round TCR CDR3 RT-PCR. Via MiXCR, TCRdb re-called the multiplex PCR reads, giving one row per CDR3 protein. The data hold a few hundred thousand distinct CDR3 sequences, with approximately 14% observed a single time. The sequenced sample was blood. Receptor source: a woman younger than 30 with Graves' hyperthyroidism.

This rearrangement joins TRBV12-3 or TRBV12-4 to TRBJ1-1; a weak D match, TRBD1 (5 bases). Trimming cost V 3 bases and J 0 bases, with 8 bases left between them. The CDR3 covers 14 residues. The chain's CDR3 is CASSFDSMNTEAFF. The CDR3 DNA reads TGTGCCAGCAGTTTCGACAGTATGAACACTGAAGCTTTCTTT.

The chain joins TRBV4-2 to TRBJ2-5; TRBD2 matches 12 bases. Germline loops: CDR1 LGHNA, CDR2 YNFKEQ. V lost 5 bases to trimming and J lost 5 bases; unmatched junction nucleotides: 6. The CDR3 loop spans 15 amino acids. The CDR3 DNA reads TGTGCCAGCAGCATCCTAGCGGGGGGGACTGAGACCCAGTACTTC. This encodes CASSILAGGTETQYF.

At least ten counts were recorded for this clonotype. The chain has TRBV7-8 and TRBJ2-1; TRBD2 matches 11 bases. J was trimmed by 7 bases and V by 3 bases; bases with no gene match: 17. The CDR3 spans 19 residues. In germline, CDR1 is SGHVS, CDR2 FQNEAQ. The CDR3 nucleotides are TGTGCCAGCAGCTTCTCGTTGGGACTAGCGGAAACTTGGGGGAATGAGCAGTTCTTC. Protein product: CASSFSLGLAETWGNEQFF.

This clonotype was detected only a few times. V usage is TRBV28 and J usage is TRBJ2-4; TRBD1 matches at 9 bases. The CDR3 length is 17 residues. J was trimmed by 1 base and V by 5 bases; bases with no gene match: 9. The V gene's germline CDR1 is MDHEN and CDR2 SYDVKM. CDR3: CASSPGTGGAAKNIQYF. DNA for the CDR3: TGTGCCAGCAGTCCAGGAACAGGGGGCGCGGCCAAAAACATTCAGTACTTC.

The sample holds many counts of this clonotype. The J gene is TRBJ2-1, the V gene TRBV7-6; the D gene is possibly TRBD2 (6 bases). The CDR3 contains 17 residues. Germline V CDR1 and CDR2: SGHVS, FNYEAQ. V was shortened by 5 bases and J by 0 bases, with 17 bases between the two germline ends. For the CDR3, the DNA is TGTGCCAGCAGCAGATGGGGGAGGTCAAGCTCCTACAATGAGCAGTTCTTC. Translation gives CASSRWGRSSSYNEQFF.

This chain connects TRBV11-2 to TRBJ2-5; 9 bases fit TRBD2. CDR3 length equals 16 residues. V shed 4 bases, J shed 5 bases, and the junction held 11 bases outside the gene matches. Germline V gene data show CDR1 as SGHAT and CDR2 as FQNNGV. The DNA for the CDR3 is TGTGCCAGCAGCTCACTGGTTGCAGCGGGAGGTGAGACCCAGTACTTC. This translates into CASSSLVAAGGETQYF.

This clonotype was found many times. The chain carries TRBV28 and TRBJ1-5; 8 positions match TRBD1. Germline CDR1 reads MDHEN; CDR2 reads SYDVKM. J was trimmed by 5 bases and V by 4 bases; bases with no gene match: 10. The CDR3 is made up of 16 amino acids. The CDR3 DNA reads TGTGCCAGCAGTTACGGACAGGGCGCTTATTATCAGCCCCAGCATTTT. This translates into CASSYGQGAYYQPQHF.

This clonotype was counted only a few times. The chain carries TRBV19 and TRBJ1-2; D gene uncertain. Germline V lookup: CDR1 LNHDA, CDR2 SQIVND (reference sequence). The CDR3 has 11 residues. Trimming cost V 5 bases and J 8 bases, with 9 bases left between them. In DNA, the CDR3 is TGTGCCAGTAGTGCTGGACGCGGCTACACCTTC. Translating it yields CASSAGRGYTF.

This clonotype was seen a few times. The V call is TRBV7-9, the J call TRBJ2-2; D is uncertain. The CDR3 totals 13 residues. V dropped 8 bases and J dropped 6 bases, with 13 bases sitting between them. CDR1 is SEHNR, CDR2 FQNEAQ, per germline (reference sequence). The CDR3 loop is CASLVGRAGELFF. The DNA for the CDR3 is TGTGCCAGCCTTGTCGGACGGGCCGGGGAGCTGTTTTTT.

This clonotype was counted ten times or more. V gene TRBV2 combines with J gene TRBJ2-2; 11 bases line up with TRBD1. The CDR3 consists of 14 residues. Germline V gives CDR1 SNHLY, CDR2 FYNNEI. Trimming at V came to 6 bases and at J to 6 bases, leaving 3 bases not matched to a gene. The CDR3 reads CASRRTGGAGELFF. The CDR3 bases are TGTGCCAGCAGGAGGACAGGGGGCGCCGGGGAGCTGTTTTTT.

The CDR3 DNA is TGTGCCACCAGAGCGGGAGGCACTAACAATGAGCAGTTCTTC. It specifies CATRAGGTNNEQFF. V is TRBV24-1 and J is TRBJ2-1; 9 bases align to TRBD2. V lost 7 bases, J lost 5 bases, and 5 bases stayed unmatched. The CDR3 runs to 14 residues. CDR1 is KGHDR, CDR2 SFDVKD, per germline.

In its sample, this clonotype was seen many times. This rearrangement joins TRBV12-3 or TRBV12-4 to TRBJ1-2; no definite D call. CDR3 length: 16 residues. With 0 bases removed from V and 13 bases from J, the gap between germline ends came to 24 bases. DNA of the CDR3: TGTGCCAGCAGTTTAGCGCCCGGGTCAGCTGAAGCTCGCTGCACCTTC. Its translation: CASSLAPGSAEARCTF.

The chain couples TRBV19 to TRBJ1-2; 10 bases map to TRBD1. Germline-derived CDR1 and CDR2 are LNHDA and SQIVND (reference sequence). V was clipped by 4 bases and J by 4 bases; unmatched bases: 9. The CDR3 loop spans 16 amino acids. The CDR3 sequence is CASSRLRDRGSYGYTF. The CDR3 DNA sequence: TGTGCCAGTAGTAGACTTCGGGACAGGGGTTCCTATGGCTACACCTTC.

This clonotype was recorded many times. The chain is built from TRBV24-1 and TRBJ1-5; weak D call: TRBD1 (6 bases). Trimming stripped 3 bases from V and 5 bases from J, with 13 bases between. Looked up from germline, CDR1 is KGHDR and CDR2 is SFDVKD. The CDR3 contains 15 residues. CDR3 sequence: CATSDSYRDDQPQHF. As DNA, the CDR3 is TGTGCCACCAGTGATAGTTACAGGGATGATCAGCCCCAGCATTTT.

This clonotype was detected many times. This rearrangement joins TRBV12-3 or TRBV12-4 to TRBJ2-5; TRBD1 might be the D (5 bases). Trimming pared 6 bases from V and 5 bases from J, leaving 19 bases between. CDR3 length: 15 residues. CDR3 loop: CASSHQPRGRETQYF. The CDR3 bases are TGTGCCAGCAGCCACCAACCTAGGGGTCGGGAGACCCAGTACTTC.

This sequence joins TRBV5-1 and TRBJ2-2; no reliable D call. This CDR3 is built from 14 residues. Germline-derived CDR1 and CDR2 are SGHRS and YFSETQ. The V end was cut by 6 bases, the J end by 0 bases, with 9 bases between. The CDR3 DNA is TGCGCCAGCATGGTGTTCTCGAACACCGGGGAGCTGTTTTTT. This encodes CASMVFSNTGELFF. Combining the CDR3 with reference TRBV5-1 and TRBJ2-2 gives the whole variable domain KAGVTQTPRYLIKTRGQQVTLSCSPISGHRSVSWYQQTPGQGLQFLFEYFSETQRNKGNFPGRFSGRQFSNSRSEMNVSTLELGDSALYLCASMVFSNTGELFFGEGSRLTVL.

This clonotype was recorded at least ten times. The rearrangement joins TRBV7-9 to TRBJ1-1, with TRBD1 identical over 7 bases. This CDR3 is built from 14 residues. Germline-derived CDR1 and CDR2 are SEHNR and FQNEAQ (reference sequence). After removal of 5 bases from V and 2 bases from J, the junction contained 5 bases not matched to a gene. In nucleotides, the CDR3 is TGTGCCAGCAGCCTACAGGGGATCAACACTGAAGCTTTCTTT. It specifies CASSLQGINTEAFF.

This clonotype was recorded at least ten times. The chain links TRBV27 to TRBJ1-1; 8 nucleotides align to TRBD1. Trimming removed 6 bases from V and 5 bases from J; junction bases left unmatched: 8. The CDR3 has 14 residues. The germline gives CDR1 MNHEY, CDR2 SMNVEV (reference sequence). Written as DNA, the CDR3 is TGTGCCAGCAGCCTTGGACAGGGAATAACTGAAGCTTTCTTT. Residues: CASSLGQGITEAFF.

This clonotype has ten or more counts. The gene calls are TRBV12-3 or TRBV12-4 and TRBJ1-1; D remains ambiguous. The V and J ends lost 3 bases and 0 bases respectively, with 8 bases between them. The CDR3 contains 14 residues. The CDR3 region has the DNA TGTGCCAGCAGTTTCAGAAGTATGAACACTGAAGCTTTCTTT. This translates into CASSFRSMNTEAFF.

The chain recombines TRBV20-1 with TRBJ2-2; TRBD1 might be the D (6 bases). The germline CDR1 and CDR2 sequences are DFQATT and SNEGSKA (reference sequence). Trimming left V 1 base short and J 3 bases short, with 12 bases between. The CDR3 is 15 residues long. CDR3 sequence reads: CSARVSAGDTGELFF. Written as DNA, the CDR3 is TGCAGTGCTAGAGTTTCCGCAGGGGACACCGGGGAGCTGTTTTTT.

This clonotype came up a few times. The V gene is TRBV20-1, the J gene TRBJ1-4; no definite D call. The CDR3 covers 16 residues. The V gene's germline CDR1 is DFQATT and CDR2 SNEGSKA (reference sequence). Trimming pared 3 bases from V and 3 bases from J, leaving 17 bases between. The DNA of the CDR3 is TGCAGTGCTAGTGGAGACTTGACGTCAGCTAATGAAAAACTGTTTTTT. It specifies CSASGDLTSANEKLFF.

J is TRBJ1-1 and V is TRBV5-4; 7 bases are a match to TRBD1. With V trimmed by 4 bases and J by 5 bases, 8 bases remained unmatched. Per the germline V gene, CDR1 is SGHNT and CDR2 is YYREEE (reference sequence). The CDR3 loop spans 14 amino acids. The CDR3 protein is CASSRATGRTEAFF. The CDR3 bases are TGTGCCAGCAGCCGTGCGACAGGGCGGACTGAAGCTTTCTTT. The full variable domain, its missing parts supplied by reference TRBV5-4 and TRBJ1-1, is ETGVTQSPTHLIKTRGQQVTLRCSSQSGHNTVSWYQQALGQGPQFIFQYYREEENGRGNFPPRFSGLQFPNYSSELNVNALELDDSALYLCASSRATGRTEAFFGQGTRLTVV.

This chain links TRBV7-2 with TRBJ1-3, with unresolved D. Trimming cost V 3 bases and J 0 bases, with 9 bases left between them. CDR1 and CDR2 (germline): SGHTA, FQGNSA. The CDR3 runs to 15 residues. CDR3 bases: TGTGCCAGCAGCTTTGGTGAGAGCTCTGGAAACACCATATATTTT. It translates to CASSFGESSGNTIYF. Full variable domain (remainder filled in from reference TRBV7-2 and TRBJ1-3): GAGVSQSPSNKVTEKGKDVELRCDPISGHTALYWYRQSLGQGLEFLIYFQGNSAPDKSGLPSDRFSAERTGGSVSTLTIQRTQQEDSAVYLCASSFGESSGNTIYFGEGSWLTVV.

This clonotype was seen at least ten times. The V call is TRBV12-3 or TRBV12-4, the J call TRBJ2-7; maybe TRBD1 (6 bases). The CDR3 length is 17 residues. Trimming took 5 bases from V and 0 from J, leaving 20 bases between them. CDR3 protein: CASSRALAGASSYEQYF. The DNA for the CDR3 is TGTGCCAGCAGTAGGGCTCTAGCAGGGGCGAGCTCCTACGAGCAGTACTTC.

This chain joins TRBV20-1 and TRBJ2-3, with D perhaps matching TRBD1 or TRBD2 (6 bases each). There are 16 residues in the CDR3. The germline gives CDR1 DFQATT, CDR2 SNEGSKA (reference sequence). The V gene lost 5 bases and the J gene lost 1 base, with 19 bases spanning the gap. DNA of the CDR3: TGCAGTGCTGGACACCCCTGGGGGGCCGGCACAGATACGCAGTATTTT. Its protein product is CSAGHPWGAGTDTQYF.

This clonotype was seen at least ten times. The chain uses TRBV28 and TRBJ2-7, with 10 positions matching TRBD2. This CDR3 spans 15 amino acids. Trimming removed 6 bases from V and 3 bases from J; junction bases left unmatched: 8. The germline V gene encodes CDR1 MDHEN and CDR2 SYDVKM. The CDR3 sequence: CASSLAGAGVYEQYF. CDR3 sequence (DNA): TGTGCCAGCAGCCTAGCGGGGGCGGGGGTCTACGAGCAGTACTTC.

In this sample, this clonotype turned up many times. This chain uses TRBV6-1 with TRBJ2-1, with D possibly called TRBD1 or TRBD2 (6 bases each). Trimming stripped 5 bases from V and 6 bases from J, with 11 bases between. This CDR3 contains 13 residues. Germline-derived CDR1 and CDR2 are MNHNS and SASEGT. The CDR3 bases are TGTGCCAGCAGTTGGGGGGCCATCAATGAGCAGTTCTTC. It is translated as CASSWGAINEQFF.

The table lists this clonotype with a few counts. The chain recombines TRBV15 with TRBJ2-2, with D perhaps assigned TRBD1 or TRBD2 (6 bases each). V lost 1 base and J lost 8, with 11 bases in between. CDR3 size: 14 residues. CDR1 is LNHNV, CDR2 YYDKDF, per germline (reference sequence). The CDR3 reads CATSRAGGQGELFF. CDR3 DNA sequence: TGTGCCACCAGCAGAGCTGGGGGGCAGGGGGAGCTGTTTTTT.